Each of the 17 T cell receptor beta chains below was sequenced from the same sample in a study of T cell repertoires in cytomegalovirus infection. TCRdb re-analysed the reads in MiXCR, keeping a single row per CDR3 protein. Of hundreds of thousands of distinct CDR3 sequences in the sample, roughly 17% were seen once. The material sequenced was PBMCs. Receptors originate from a human donor in good health (CMV status not recorded). Some clones in this sample may be carry-over from other donors' samples.

This clonotype occurred a few times. The chain joins TRBV13 to TRBJ1-4; maybe TRBD1 (6 bases). V was clipped by 2 bases and J by 2 bases, with 6 bases between them. Germline V lookup: CDR1 PRHDT, CDR2 FYEKMQ (reference sequence). This CDR3 has 14 amino acids. The CDR3 bases are TGTGCCAGCAGCTTACAGGGGACTAATGAAAAACTGTTTTTT. It encodes CASSLQGTNEKLFF. Using reference TRBV13 and TRBJ1-4 for the parts outside the CDR3, the full variable domain is AAGVIQSPRHLIKEKRETATLKCYPIPRHDTVYWYQQGPGQDPQFLISFYEKMQSDKGSIPDRFSAQQFSDYHSELNMSSLELGDSALYFCASSLQGTNEKLFFGSGTQLSVL.

The chain uses TRBV4-1 and TRBJ1-2; 9 nucleotides agree with TRBD1. This CDR3 is built from 16 residues. Germline CDR1 reads MGHRA; CDR2 reads YSYEKL. The V gene end was trimmed by 2 bases and the J gene end by 3 bases; junction bases not matched to a gene: 7. The CDR3 here is CASSQPTGGSDYGYTF. The CDR3 DNA reads as TGCGCCAGCAGCCAACCAACAGGGGGCTCTGACTATGGCTACACCTTC.

V gene TRBV20-1 combines with J gene TRBJ2-2; D unclear. In germline, CDR1 is DFQATT, CDR2 SNEGSKA (reference sequence). This CDR3 is 15 amino acids long. The ends were cut back, 0 bases at V and 1 base at J, with 9 bases in the middle. In DNA form, the CDR3 reads TGCAGTGCTAGAGAGGCTAGGAGGAACACCGGGGAGCTGTTTTTT. As protein: CSAREARRNTGELFF.

This clonotype was recorded a few times. V usage is TRBV20-1 and J usage is TRBJ1-3, with D maybe TRBD1 (5 bases). Germline V lookup: CDR1 DFQATT, CDR2 SNEGSKA (reference sequence). V lost 1 base and J 7 bases, leaving 14 bases between the germline ends. The CDR3 runs to 14 residues. The CDR3 DNA follows: TGCAGTGCTAGAGTGACAGAGAGGGGTAACACCATATATTTT. As protein: CSARVTERGNTIYF.

V is TRBV20-1 and J is TRBJ1-3; D is undetermined. Trimming removed 0 bases from V and 0 bases from J, with 15 bases in between. Looked up from germline, CDR1 is DFQATT and CDR2 is SNEGSKA (reference sequence). CDR3 size: 17 residues. CDR3 protein: CSARDLEGGDSGNTIYF. CDR3 coding DNA: TGCAGTGCTAGAGATCTTGAGGGAGGAGACTCTGGAAACACCATATATTTT.

The chain couples TRBV6-5 to TRBJ1-2, with D unclear. V was trimmed by 4 bases and J by 4 bases, leaving 10 bases between them. Germline CDR1 is MNHEY and CDR2 is SVGAGI. This CDR3 spans 13 amino acids. The CDR3 DNA follows: TGTGCCAGCAGTTTGGGCAGGCCCTATGGCTACACCTTC. It translates to CASSLGRPYGYTF.

In its sample, this clonotype was seen a few times. V and J are TRBV19 and TRBJ2-3; 8 bases agree with TRBD1. The CDR3 is 14 amino acids. Germline-derived CDR1 and CDR2 are LNHDA and SQIVND (reference sequence). J gave up 3 bases and V 6 bases, and 5 bases lay outside the gene matches. The CDR3 region has the DNA TGTGCCAGTAGATCAGGGGGCGCGACAGATACGCAGTATTTT. Translated, it gives CASRSGGATDTQYF.

The sample holds many counts of this clonotype. The V gene is TRBV10-2, the J gene TRBJ1-1; D gene uncertain. V lost 2 bases and J 1 base, leaving 20 bases between the germline ends. The CDR3 contains 18 residues. The germline CDR1 and CDR2 sequences are WSHSY and SAAADI. The chain's CDR3 is CASSEIRGGGTGNTEAFF. CDR3 DNA: TGCGCCAGCAGTGAGATCCGGGGAGGAGGTACGGGGAACACTGAAGCTTTCTTT.

Worth noting for this clonotype: A much larger clonotype is one base distant, so this may be a read error. This chain links TRBV7-6 with TRBJ2-1; weak D call: TRBD2 (7 bases). CDR1 is SGHVS, CDR2 FNYEAQ, per germline. The CDR3 is 15 residues long. The CDR3 bases are TGTGCTAGCAGCAGAGGGGGGGGAGTTTACGATGAGCAGTTCTTC. It encodes CASSRGGGVYDEQFF.

The J gene is TRBJ2-1, the V gene TRBV18, with 9 bases fitting TRBD2. The CDR3 has 14 residues. Trimming removed 3 bases from V and 8 bases from J; junction bases left unmatched: 5. CDR1 KGHSH and CDR2 LQKENI come from the germline V gene. This CDR3 reads CASSPGLAHDEQFF. The CDR3 DNA is TGTGCCAGCTCACCGGGACTAGCCCACGATGAGCAGTTCTTC. The complete variable domain, with remaining parts taken from reference TRBV18 and TRBJ2-1, reads NAGVMQNPRHLVRRRGQEARLRCSPMKGHSHVYWYRQLPEEGLKFMVYLQKENIIDESGMPKERFSAEFPKEGPSILRIQQVVRGDSAAYFCASSPGLAHDEQFFGPGTRLTVL.

In its sample, this clonotype was seen many times. The chain combines TRBV6-1 with TRBJ1-1; perhaps TRBD1 as D (5 bases). Germline V gene lookup returns CDR1 MNHNS and CDR2 SASEGT. This CDR3 has 13 residues. V dropped 7 bases and J dropped 1 base, with 10 bases sitting between them. CDR3 nucleotide sequence: TGTGCCAGCATCGGAGGGACGAACACTGAAGCTTTCTTT. Translation: CASIGGTNTEAFF.

There are many counts of this clonotype. This sequence joins TRBV12-5 and TRBJ2-7; D may correspond to TRBD1 or TRBD2 (7 bases each). In germline, CDR1 is LGHNT, CDR2 FRNRAP. Between the trimmed V and J ends, which lost 5 bases and 5 bases, there was a span of 16 bases. There are 14 residues in the CDR3. The CDR3 protein is CASGPGQGGDEQYF. Here the CDR3 DNA reads TGTGCTAGTGGTCCCGGGCAGGGGGGGGACGAGCAGTACTTC. The variable domain in full, completed from reference TRBV12-5 and TRBJ2-7, reads DARVTQTPRHKVTEMGQEVTMRCQPILGHNTVFWYRQTMMQGLELLAYFRNRAPLDDSGMPKDRFSAEMPDATLATLKIQPSEPRDSAVYFCASGPGQGGDEQYFGPGTRLTVT.

This clonotype was counted once. This sequence joins TRBV27 and TRBJ2-5; D is possibly TRBD1 or TRBD2 (6 bases each). Looked up from germline, CDR1 is MNHEY and CDR2 is SMNVEV (reference sequence). CDR3 length: 14 residues. Trimming left V 3 bases short and J 5 bases short, with 13 bases between. The CDR3 bases are TGTGCCAGCAGTTTTCGGGGGCCCGAGGAGACCCAGTACTTC. It encodes CASSFRGPEETQYF.

This clonotype was recorded at least ten times. This sequence joins TRBV7-9 and TRBJ1-2; a weak D match, TRBD1 (5 bases). Per germline, CDR1 SEHNR and CDR2 FQNEAQ (reference sequence). CDR3 size: 16 residues. V dropped 4 bases and J dropped 5 bases, with 20 bases sitting between them. The CDR3 loop reads CASSSVTDQVTYGYTF. The CDR3 DNA is TGTGCCAGCAGCTCGGTGACAGACCAAGTGACTTATGGCTACACCTTC.

Only a few counts were recorded for this clonotype. The chain carries TRBV20-1 and TRBJ2-1; D might be TRBD1 (6 bases). V lost 1 base to trimming and J lost 7 bases, with 23 bases between them. Germline assignment: CDR1 DFQATT and CDR2 SNEGSKA (reference sequence). The CDR3 consists of 17 residues. The DNA of the CDR3 is TGCAGTGCTAGAGCGAGGGGGAGTACTTTCCGCCCTAATGAGCAGTTCTTC. Its protein is CSARARGSTFRPNEQFF.

The chain recombines TRBV20-1 with TRBJ2-1; TRBD1 matches at 10 bases. Germline CDR1 reads DFQATT; CDR2 reads SNEGSKA (reference sequence). The CDR3 has 15 amino acids. Trimming took 3 bases from V and 6 from J; bases not matched to a gene: 8. The CDR3: CSARAGDRGGNEQFF. The CDR3 DNA reads TGCAGTGCTAGGGCGGGGGACAGGGGAGGCAATGAGCAGTTCTTC.

This clonotype was counted only a few times. The rearrangement uses TRBV25-1 and TRBJ2-7; D gene uncertain. The V gene's germline CDR1 is MGHDK and CDR2 SYGVNS. The CDR3 is made up of 17 amino acids. V lost 3 bases to trimming and J lost 7 bases, with 25 bases between them. The CDR3 DNA sequence: TGTGCCAGCAGTGAGCCCGGGCCGAATCGCCGGGCAAGTGAGCAGTACTTC. Its protein is CASSEPGPNRRASEQYF.